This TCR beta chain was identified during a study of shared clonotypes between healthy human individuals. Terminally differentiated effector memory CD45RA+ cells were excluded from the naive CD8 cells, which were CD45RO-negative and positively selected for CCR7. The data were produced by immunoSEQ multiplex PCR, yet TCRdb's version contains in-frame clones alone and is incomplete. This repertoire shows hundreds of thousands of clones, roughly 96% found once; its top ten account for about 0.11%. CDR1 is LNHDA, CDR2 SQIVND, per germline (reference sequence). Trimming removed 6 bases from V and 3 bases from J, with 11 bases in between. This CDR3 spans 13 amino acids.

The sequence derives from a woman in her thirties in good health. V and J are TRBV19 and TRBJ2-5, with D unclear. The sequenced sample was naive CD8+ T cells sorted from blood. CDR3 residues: CASSPDLEETQYF. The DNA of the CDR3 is TGTGCCAGTAGCCCAGACTTAGAAGAGACCCAGTACTTC.